Listed below are T cell receptor beta chains from one sample, sequenced in a study of CD4 and CD8 cells across lung adenocarcinoma regions. TCRdb redid the calling of the PCR reads with MiXCR, one entry per CDR3 protein. This sample carries about 11,000 distinct CDR3 sequences, around half of them seen once, and the ten largest clones take around 21%. Specimen: CD4+ T cells from the center of a lung tumor. These receptors were taken from a male donor with lung adenocarcinoma. The CD4 and CD8 labels of this study may be unreliable. Each CDR3 is given with its conserved first and last residue. The D gene is left open where the match is weak. Not all rows give a size; the values are once, few, many and, for expanded clones, a class.

size: NA; length: 16; D: TRBD2; V: TRBV12-3/TRBV12-4; J: TRBJ2-1; DNA: TGTGCCAGCAGTCCCGAGCGGGGACGATCCTACAATGAGCAGTTCTTC; CDR3: CASSPERGRSYNEQFF
size: NA; length: 16; D: NA; V: TRBV10-2; J: TRBJ2-5; DNA: TGCGCCAGCAGGGGGTCGGGGGACCGTGACCAAGAGACCCAGTATTTC; CDR3: CASRGSGDRDQETQYF
size: NA; length: 14; D: NA; V: TRBV27; J: TRBJ2-3; DNA: TGTGCCGGCAGCCAGGCTGTGAGTACAGATACGCAGTATTTT; CDR3: CAGSQAVSTDTQYF
size: few; length: 15; D: TRBD2; V: TRBV6-1; J: TRBJ2-7; DNA: TGTGCCAGCAGTGAAGTCTACACTAGCGGCGTTGAGCAGTACTTC; CDR3: CASSEVYTSGVEQYF
size: NA; length: 18; D: TRBD1; V: TRBV7-2; J: TRBJ1-1; DNA: TGTGCCAGCAGCTTAGGGGGGGGCAGGGGGCGGGTGAACACTGAAGCTTTCTTT; CDR3: CASSLGGGRGRVNTEAFF
size: NA; length: 15; D: NA; V: TRBV7-6; J: TRBJ2-2; DNA: TGTGCCAGCAGCTTATCCGGAGGAACTACCGGGGAGCTGTTTTTT; CDR3: CASSLSGGTTGELFF
size: NA; length: 15; D: TRBD1; V: TRBV10-1; J: TRBJ2-7; DNA: TGCGCCAGCAGTGAGTCTGGACAGGGCTCCTACGAGCAGTACTTC; CDR3: CASSESGQGSYEQYF
size: few; length: 13; D: NA; V: TRBV10-2; J: TRBJ2-5; DNA: TGCGCCAGCAGTGAGACAGGGTTGGAGACCCAGTACTTC; CDR3: CASSETGLETQYF
size: NA; length: 14; D: NA; V: TRBV6-1; J: TRBJ2-3; DNA: TGTGCCAGCAAAGCGGACATGAGCACAGATACGCTGTATTTT; CDR3: CASKADMSTDTLYF
size: NA; length: 17; D: NA; V: TRBV7-2; J: TRBJ2-5; DNA: TGTGCCAGCAGCTTAGGCGTCGGGGGCGGGGCCCGAGAGACCCAGTACTTC; CDR3: CASSLGVGGGARETQYF
size: NA; length: 16; D: TRBD1; V: TRBV7-6; J: TRBJ1-1; DNA: TGTGCCAGCAGCTTAGCGCTCACCGGGACAGAGGCTGAAGCTTTCTTT; CDR3: CASSLALTGTEAEAFF
size: NA; length: 13; D: TRBD1; V: TRBV20-1; J: TRBJ2-1; DNA: TGCAGTGCTACAGGGGGCATGAGGAATGAGCAGTTCTTC; CDR3: CSATGGMRNEQFF
size: NA; length: 14; D: TRBD1; V: TRBV6-8; J: TRBJ2-3; DNA: TGTCCCAGCAGGGGGCGGGGAACCAAAAACACGCAGTATTTT; CDR3: CPSRGRGTKNTQYF
size: medium-sized; length: 16; D: TRBD2; V: TRBV10-3; J: TRBJ2-1; DNA: TGTGCCATCAGTGACACCGGGAGGGCCGCGGTCAATGAGCAGTTCTTC; CDR3: CAISDTGRAAVNEQFF
size: NA; length: 16; D: NA; V: TRBV6-1; J: TRBJ2-5; DNA: TGTGCCAGCAGTGAAACGTCCGGCGGGGGCAAAGATACCCAGTACTTC; CDR3: CASSETSGGGKDTQYF
size: few; length: 13; D: TRBD1; V: TRBV27; J: TRBJ2-7; DNA: TGTGCCAGCTTGGACAGGGCTGCCTACGAGCAGTACTTC; CDR3: CASLDRAAYEQYF
size: NA; length: 14; D: NA; V: TRBV10-1; J: TRBJ2-7; DNA: TGCGCCAGCAGTGAGTCAGGACAGGCGGGAGAGCAGTACTTC; CDR3: CASSESGQAGEQYF
size: NA; length: 13; D: NA; V: TRBV10-2; J: TRBJ2-4; DNA: TGCGTCAGCAGCCGGTGGGCCAAAGACACGCAGTACTTC; CDR3: CVSSRWAKDTQYF
size: NA; length: 13; D: NA; V: TRBV6-1; J: TRBJ1-4; DNA: TGTGCCAGCATGGCAGGGAATAATGAAAAACTGTTTTTT; CDR3: CASMAGNNEKLFF
size: NA; length: 15; D: TRBD1; V: TRBV6-1; J: TRBJ2-5; DNA: TGTGCCAGCAGACCCACAGGGGGCTCCTACAATGAGCAGTACTTC; CDR3: CASRPTGGSYNEQYF
size: NA; length: 13; D: NA; V: TRBV28; J: TRBJ1-6; DNA: TGTGCCAGCACCCCGCGCAAGGAATCACCCCTCCACTTT; CDR3: CASTPRKESPLHF
size: large; length: 12; D: NA; V: TRBV6-5; J: TRBJ2-3; DNA: TGTGCCAGCAGTAACTGGGCGGATACGCAGTATTTT; CDR3: CASSNWADTQYF
size: NA; length: 14; D: NA; V: TRBV10-1; J: TRBJ2-4; DNA: TGCGCGGGCTTGGGGGACGGTGACAAAGACACCCAGTACTTC; CDR3: CAGLGDGDKDTQYF
size: once; length: 14; D: NA; V: TRBV10-1; J: TRBJ2-6; DNA: TGCGCCAGCAGTGAGGGCTCTGGGGCCAACGAGCAGAACTTC; CDR3: CASSEGSGANEQNF
size: NA; length: 16; D: NA; V: TRBV10-3; J: TRBJ2-6; DNA: TGTGCCAGTCAGGATAACTCCCTTTCTGGGGCCTACGTGCAGACTTTC; CDR3: CASQDNSLSGAYVQTF
size: medium-sized; length: 19; D: TRBD2; V: TRBV6-2/TRBV6-3; J: TRBJ2-3; DNA: TGTGCCAGCAGACCCTCGGGACTAGCGGGGACCTATAGCACAGATACGCAGTATTTT; CDR3: CASRPSGLAGTYSTDTQYF
size: NA; length: 17; D: TRBD1; V: TRBV7-2; J: TRBJ2-7; DNA: TGTGCCAGCAGCTTAGAACCGACGGGACAGGGGAACAACGAGCAGTACTTC; CDR3: CASSLEPTGQGNNEQYF
size: NA; length: 15; D: TRBD1; V: TRBV7-2; J: TRBJ2-7; DNA: TGTGCCAGCAGCCTCGGGGGGACAGGGGGGTACGAGCAGTACTTC; CDR3: CASSLGGTGGYEQYF
size: many; length: 14; D: TRBD1; V: TRBV6-5; J: TRBJ1-4; DNA: TGTGCCAGCAGCAGAGGGGGCTCGGAGGGAAAACTGTTTTTT; CDR3: CASSRGGSEGKLFF
size: NA; length: 12; D: NA; V: TRBV4-1; J: TRBJ2-1; DNA: TGCGCCAGCAGCCAGCCCGGGACGCAGCAGTTCTTC; CDR3: CASSQPGTQQFF
size: NA; length: 14; D: TRBD2; V: TRBV7-2; J: TRBJ2-3; DNA: TGTCCCAGCACGGGACTAGCTAGCAAAAATACGCAGTATTTC; CDR3: CPSTGLASKNTQYF
size: NA; length: 14; D: NA; V: TRBV6-1; J: TRBJ2-4; DNA: TGTCGCAGCAGGGTCCGGGACGCCACAAATACGCAGTACTTC; CDR3: CRSRVRDATNTQYF
size: medium-sized; length: 16; D: NA; V: TRBV7-2; J: TRBJ2-2; DNA: TGTGCCAGCAGCTTTAGCGCAGAACTCAACACCGGGGAGCTGTTTTTT; CDR3: CASSFSAELNTGELFF
size: NA; length: 15; D: TRBD2; V: TRBV6-1; J: TRBJ2-7; DNA: TGTGCCAGCAGTGAACTAGCGGGAGGGGTCCACGAGCAGTACTTC; CDR3: CASSELAGGVHEQYF
size: NA; length: 13; D: NA; V: TRBV6-1; J: TRBJ2-7; DNA: TGTGCCAGCACTATGACTGGGCCCTACGAGCAGTACTTC; CDR3: CASTMTGPYEQYF
size: few; length: 13; D: NA; V: TRBV6-5; J: TRBJ2-5; DNA: TGTGCCAGCAGTTACTCGAGCTTCGAGACCCAGTACTTC; CDR3: CASSYSSFETQYF
size: many; length: 16; D: TRBD1; V: TRBV6-1; J: TRBJ2-5; DNA: TGTGCCAGCAGCGCCCGGGACAGGGGGCTAAGGGAGACCCAGTACTTC; CDR3: CASSARDRGLRETQYF
size: NA; length: 16; D: NA; V: TRBV27; J: TRBJ1-1; DNA: TGTGCCAGCAGGGGTCGGGGATCACCGATGAACACTGAAGCTTTCTTT; CDR3: CASRGRGSPMNTEAFF
size: NA; length: 13; D: NA; V: TRBV6-1; J: TRBJ2-1; DNA: TGTGCCAGCGGGCACGGCGGGACCTATGAGCAGTTCTTC; CDR3: CASGHGGTYEQFF
size: NA; length: 15; D: NA; V: TRBV6-5; J: TRBJ2-3; DNA: TGTGCCAGCAGTTACAGGGGTTCTAGCACAGATACGCAGTATTTT; CDR3: CASSYRGSSTDTQYF
size: few; length: 15; D: NA; V: TRBV7-2; J: TRBJ1-2; DNA: TGTGCCAGCAGCTTAGCCTTAGGGCGGTATGAGGGCTACACCTTC; CDR3: CASSLALGRYEGYTF
size: NA; length: 19; D: NA; V: TRBV27; J: TRBJ2-5; DNA: TGTGCCAGCCGCCCTGGAGGGGGGCCCGGGGGCAGGGGCACAGAGACCCAGTACTTC; CDR3: CASRPGGGPGGRGTETQYF
size: NA; length: 14; D: NA; V: TRBV10-1; J: TRBJ2-5; DNA: TGCGCGGGGCACGGGGGCCGTGACCAAGAGACCCAGTACTTC; CDR3: CAGHGGRDQETQYF
size: NA; length: 13; D: TRBD2; V: TRBV6-5; J: TRBJ2-1; DNA: TGTGCCAGCAGCTACCGGGGGGGCAATGAGCAGTTCTTC; CDR3: CASSYRGGNEQFF
size: NA; length: 15; D: NA; V: TRBV6-1; J: TRBJ2-5; DNA: TGTGCCAGCAGTGACAATGGGGTAGCAAGCGTAACCCAGTACTTC; CDR3: CASSDNGVASVTQYF
size: NA; length: 15; D: TRBD1; V: TRBV11-2; J: TRBJ1-6; DNA: TGTGCCAGCAGCTTAGGACAGGGGGTTGGTTCACCCCTCCACTTT; CDR3: CASSLGQGVGSPLHF
size: many; length: 13; D: NA; V: TRBV7-2; J: TRBJ1-2; DNA: TGTGCCAGCAGCTTAAACAGGGTTGGTGGCTACACCTTC; CDR3: CASSLNRVGGYTF
size: NA; length: 16; D: NA; V: TRBV5-1; J: TRBJ2-3; DNA: TGCGCCAGCAGCTTGGCCCGGGCTGTGAGCACAGATACGCAGTATTTT; CDR3: CASSLARAVSTDTQYF
size: medium-sized; length: 13; D: NA; V: TRBV27; J: TRBJ1-1; DNA: TGTGCCAGCAGTTTGGCGGGGAACACTGAAGCTTTCTTT; CDR3: CASSLAGNTEAFF
size: NA; length: 14; D: NA; V: TRBV6-1; J: TRBJ2-3; DNA: TGTGCCAGCAAAGCGGCTGCGAACACCGAGGAGCAGTATTTT; CDR3: CASKAAANTEEQYF
size: NA; length: 14; D: TRBD2; V: TRBV6-1; J: TRBJ2-4; DNA: TGTGCCAGCAGAGACGGGAGGGCGCGGCCCATTCAGTACTTC; CDR3: CASRDGRARPIQYF
size: NA; length: 15; D: NA; V: TRBV27; J: TRBJ2-7; DNA: TGTGCCGGGGGGGGGGGGGGCGGGGGCAGGGATACGCAGTACTTC; CDR3: CAGGGGGGGRDTQYF
size: medium-sized; length: 17; D: TRBD1; V: TRBV6-5; J: TRBJ1-5; DNA: TGTGCCAGCAGACTCGCTACAGGGGGCAATGTCTATCGGCCCCAGCATTTT; CDR3: CASRLATGGNVYRPQHF
size: NA; length: 14; D: TRBD2; V: TRBV10-1; J: TRBJ2-5; DNA: TGTGCGGGCTACGGGGAGGGTGCCCAAGAGATTCAGTACTTC; CDR3: CAGYGEGAQEIQYF